The T cell receptor beta chain under discussion was sequenced for a study of cytomegalovirus exposure and HLA in healthy donors. A multiplex PCR was run with 60 Vbeta primers and 13 Jbeta primers. Here immunoSEQ multiplex PCR was the method, and the copy in TCRdb shows in-frame clones only, minus some. The table includes about 120,000 clones, roughly 80% detected once. The germline CDR1 and CDR2 sequences are MDHEN and SYDVKM. The junction had 6 bases not matched to a gene; V was cut back by 6 bases and J by 4 bases. The CDR3 consists of 15 residues. The TCR originated in a man aged 50 to 60 in good health and CMV-seropositive. The chain carries TRBV28 and TRBJ2-4, with TRBD2 matching 10 bases. The sequencing sample was made of PBMCs. In DNA form, the CDR3 reads TGTGCCAGCAGCCCGCCGACTAGCGGGAAAAACATTCAGTACTTC. This sequence encodes CASSPPTSGKNIQYF.